Reported below is one T cell receptor beta chain. Germline V CDR1 and CDR2: LNHDA, SQIVND (reference sequence). The V and J ends lost 9 bases and 3 bases respectively, with 20 bases between them. This CDR3 is built from 15 residues. This record comes from a study of blood T cell repertoires in COVID-19. The wider study: Material from acute and convalescent COVID-19 was sourced from the United States, Italy and Spain. Nucleic acid was either cDNA or gDNA, and it came from T cells, B-cell-depleted T cells, or PBMCs.

Source study methods: Scientists estimated how many nucleated cells there were by amplifying reference gene primers. Profiling relied on immunoSEQ multiplex PCR, and the TCRdb table lists in-frame clones only, not all of them. That table is the source of V, J and clone size, and D and trimming were worked out from the DNA. The sample consists of 70,000 to 75,000 clones, roughly 80% of them appearing once. Sequences were obtained from peripheral blood. This TCR was sampled from a man between 65 and 85 years old with acute or convalescent COVID-19. The V gene is TRBV19, the J gene TRBJ2-5, with a tentative D call TRBD1 (6 bases). The CDR3 DNA reads as TGTGCCAGCAGAGGCAATTCAGGGGTAAAAGAGACCCAGTACTTC. Amino acids: CASRGNSGVKETQYF.